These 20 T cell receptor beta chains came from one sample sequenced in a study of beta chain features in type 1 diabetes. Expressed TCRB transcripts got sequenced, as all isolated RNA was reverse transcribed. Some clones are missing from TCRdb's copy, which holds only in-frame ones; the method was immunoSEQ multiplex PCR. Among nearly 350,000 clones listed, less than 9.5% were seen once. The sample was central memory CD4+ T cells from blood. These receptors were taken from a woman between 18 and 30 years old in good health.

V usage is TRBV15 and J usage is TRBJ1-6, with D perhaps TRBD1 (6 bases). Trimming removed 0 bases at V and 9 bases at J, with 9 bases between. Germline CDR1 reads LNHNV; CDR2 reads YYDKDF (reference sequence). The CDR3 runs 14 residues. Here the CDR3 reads CATSRDRGSSPLHF. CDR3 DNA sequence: TGTGCCACCAGCAGAGACAGGGGAAGTTCACCCCTCCACTTT.

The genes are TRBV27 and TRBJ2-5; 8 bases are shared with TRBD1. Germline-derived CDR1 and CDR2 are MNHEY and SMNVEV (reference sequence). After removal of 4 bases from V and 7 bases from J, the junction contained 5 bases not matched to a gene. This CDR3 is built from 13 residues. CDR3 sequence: CASSSQGVGTQYF. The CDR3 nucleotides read TGTGCCAGCAGTTCACAGGGGGTAGGGACCCAGTACTTC.

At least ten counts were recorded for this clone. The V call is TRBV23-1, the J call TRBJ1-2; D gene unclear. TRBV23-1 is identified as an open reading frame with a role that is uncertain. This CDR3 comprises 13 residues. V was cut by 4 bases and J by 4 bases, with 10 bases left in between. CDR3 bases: TGCGCCAGCAGTCCTGACAACAGCTATGGCTACACCTTC. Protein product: CASSPDNSYGYTF.

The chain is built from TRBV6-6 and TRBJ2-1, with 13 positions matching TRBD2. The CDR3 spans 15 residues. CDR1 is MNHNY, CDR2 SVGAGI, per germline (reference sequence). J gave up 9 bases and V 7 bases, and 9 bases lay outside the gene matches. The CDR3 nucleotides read TGTGCCAGCAATCGCGGGGGACTAGCGGGACTTGAGCAGTTCTTC. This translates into CASNRGGLAGLEQFF.

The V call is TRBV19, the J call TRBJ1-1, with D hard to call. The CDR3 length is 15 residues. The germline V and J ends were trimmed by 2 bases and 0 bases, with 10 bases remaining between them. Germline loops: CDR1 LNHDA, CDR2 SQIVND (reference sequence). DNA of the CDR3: TGTGCCAGTAGTATAAGAATAGTGATGAACACTGAAGCTTTCTTT. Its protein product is CASSIRIVMNTEAFF.

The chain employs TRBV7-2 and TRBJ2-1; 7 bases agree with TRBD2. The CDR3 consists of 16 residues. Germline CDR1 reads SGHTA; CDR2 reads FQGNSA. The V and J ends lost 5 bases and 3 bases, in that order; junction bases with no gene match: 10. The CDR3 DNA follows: TGTGCCAGCAGCCGGACTCAGTCTAGCGGCTACAATGAGCAGTTCTTC. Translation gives CASSRTQSSGYNEQFF.

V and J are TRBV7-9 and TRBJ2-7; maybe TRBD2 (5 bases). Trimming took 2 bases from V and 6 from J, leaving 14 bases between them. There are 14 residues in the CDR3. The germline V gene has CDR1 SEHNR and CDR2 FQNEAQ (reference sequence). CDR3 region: CASSLSSGYGEQYF. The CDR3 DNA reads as TGTGCCAGCAGCTTATCGAGCGGATACGGCGAGCAGTACTTC.

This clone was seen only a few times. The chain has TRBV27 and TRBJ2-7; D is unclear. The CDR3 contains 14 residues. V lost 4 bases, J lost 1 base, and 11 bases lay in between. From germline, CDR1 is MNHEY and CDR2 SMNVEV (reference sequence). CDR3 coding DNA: TGTGCCAGCAGTTCATACTTGAGATCCTACGAGCAGTACTTC. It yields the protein CASSSYLRSYEQYF.

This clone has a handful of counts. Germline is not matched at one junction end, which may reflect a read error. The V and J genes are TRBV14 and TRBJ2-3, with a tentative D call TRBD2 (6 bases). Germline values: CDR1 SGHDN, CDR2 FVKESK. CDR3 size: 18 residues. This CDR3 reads CASSPLFGSAPVTDTQYF. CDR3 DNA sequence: TGTGCCAGTAGCCCGCTATTCGGGAGTGCTCCCGTCACAGATACGCAGTATTTT. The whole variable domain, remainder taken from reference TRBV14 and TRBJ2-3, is EAGVTQFPSHSVIEKGQTVTLRCDPISGHDNLYWYRRVMGKEIKFLLHFVKESKQDESGMPNNRFLAERTGGTYSTLKVQPAELEDSGVYFCASSPLFGSAPVTDTQYFGPGTRLTVL.

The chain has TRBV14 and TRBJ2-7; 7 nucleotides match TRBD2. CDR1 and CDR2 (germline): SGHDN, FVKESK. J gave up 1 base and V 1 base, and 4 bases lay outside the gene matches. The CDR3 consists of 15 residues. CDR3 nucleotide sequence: TGTGCCAGCAGCCAAGGGGGGGGTTGGTCCTACGAGCAGTACTTC. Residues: CASSQGGGWSYEQYF.

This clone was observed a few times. The CDR3 sequence is CAWSVLRGLSGNTIYF. CDR3 nucleotide sequence: TGTGCCTGGAGTGTACTGCGGGGACTCTCTGGAAACACCATATATTTT. The chain uses TRBV30 and TRBJ1-3; TRBD1 is a possible D gene (5 bases). Germline V gene data show CDR1 as GTSNPN and CDR2 as SVGIG (reference sequence). There are 16 residues in the CDR3. The V end was cut by 0 bases, the J end by 0 bases, with 12 bases between.

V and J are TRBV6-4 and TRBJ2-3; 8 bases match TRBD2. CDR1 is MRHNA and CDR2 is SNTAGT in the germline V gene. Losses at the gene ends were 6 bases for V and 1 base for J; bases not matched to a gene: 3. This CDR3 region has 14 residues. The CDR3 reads CASSPGLGTDTQYF. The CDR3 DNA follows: TGTGCCAGCAGCCCGGGACTAGGCACAGATACGCAGTATTTT.

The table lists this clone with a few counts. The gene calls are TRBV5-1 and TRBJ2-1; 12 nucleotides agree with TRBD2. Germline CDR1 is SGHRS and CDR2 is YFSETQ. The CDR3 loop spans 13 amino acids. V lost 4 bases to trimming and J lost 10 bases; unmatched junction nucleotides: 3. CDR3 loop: CASSIGTSGEQFF. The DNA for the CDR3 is TGCGCCAGCAGCATAGGGACTAGCGGGGAGCAGTTCTTC.

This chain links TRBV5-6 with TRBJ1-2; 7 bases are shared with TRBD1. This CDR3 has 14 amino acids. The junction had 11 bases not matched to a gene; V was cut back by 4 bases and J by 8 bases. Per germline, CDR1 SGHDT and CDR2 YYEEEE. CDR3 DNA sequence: TGTGCCAGCAGCGGCAAACAGGGGTGGGCCGGCTACACCTTC. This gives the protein CASSGKQGWAGYTF.

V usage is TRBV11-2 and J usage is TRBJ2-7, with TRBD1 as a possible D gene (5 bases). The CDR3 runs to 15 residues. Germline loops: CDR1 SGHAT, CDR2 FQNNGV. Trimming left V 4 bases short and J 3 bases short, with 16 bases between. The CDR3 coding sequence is TGTGCCAGCAGCTCCGTTGGGGCAGGAATCTACGAGCAGTACTTC. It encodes CASSSVGAGIYEQYF.

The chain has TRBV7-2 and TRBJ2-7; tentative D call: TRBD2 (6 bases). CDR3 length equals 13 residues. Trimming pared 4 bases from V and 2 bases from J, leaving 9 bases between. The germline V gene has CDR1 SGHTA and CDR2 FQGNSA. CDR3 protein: CASSSRLAYEQYF. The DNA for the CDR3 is TGTGCCAGCAGCTCCCGACTAGCCTACGAGCAGTACTTC.

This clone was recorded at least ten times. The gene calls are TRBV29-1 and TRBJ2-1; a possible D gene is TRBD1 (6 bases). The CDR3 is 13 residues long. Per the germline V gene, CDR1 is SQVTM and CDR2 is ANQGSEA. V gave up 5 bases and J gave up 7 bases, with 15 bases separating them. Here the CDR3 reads CSVSRLQGNEQFF. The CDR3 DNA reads TGCAGCGTTTCAAGGCTCCAGGGGAATGAGCAGTTCTTC.

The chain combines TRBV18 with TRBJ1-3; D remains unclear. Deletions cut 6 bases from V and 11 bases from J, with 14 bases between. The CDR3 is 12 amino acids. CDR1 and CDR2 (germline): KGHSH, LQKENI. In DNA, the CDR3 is TGTGCCAGCTCCCCGGAAAGGGCTGCCATATATTTT. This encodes CASSPERAAIYF. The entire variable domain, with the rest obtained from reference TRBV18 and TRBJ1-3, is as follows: NAGVMQNPRHLVRRRGQEARLRCSPMKGHSHVYWYRQLPEEGLKFMVYLQKENIIDESGMPKERFSAEFPKEGPSILRIQQVVRGDSAAYFCASSPERAAIYFGEGSWLTVV.

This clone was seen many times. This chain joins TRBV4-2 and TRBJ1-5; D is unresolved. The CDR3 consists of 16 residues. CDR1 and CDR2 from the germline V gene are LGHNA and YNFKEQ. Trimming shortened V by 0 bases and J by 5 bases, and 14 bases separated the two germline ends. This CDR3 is CASSQDWPAEHQPQHF. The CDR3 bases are TGTGCCAGCAGCCAAGACTGGCCAGCGGAACATCAGCCCCAGCATTTT.

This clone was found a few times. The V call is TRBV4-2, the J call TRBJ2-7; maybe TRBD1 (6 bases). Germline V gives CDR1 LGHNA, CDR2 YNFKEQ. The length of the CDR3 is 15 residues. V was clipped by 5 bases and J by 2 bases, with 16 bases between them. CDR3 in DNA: TGTGCCAGCAGCTTGGGGACACACGAAACCTACGAGCAGTACTTC. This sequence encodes CASSLGTHETYEQYF.